The clone carrying this TCR beta chain was picked up many times. Its specificity is not known. This sample stems from a study of early T cells in non-severe SARS-CoV-2 infection. Study-wide background: Sequencing of unsorted whole blood was done on bulk RNA, leaving chains unpaired. Study results and limitations: Anti-spike CD8 responses were favored by VDJdb matching, which missed private and CD4 specificities.

Individually, cDNA molecules had unique molecular identifiers attached to them. TCRdb re-derived calls from the 5' RACE reads in MiXCR, one entry per CDR3 protein. Of 98,000 or so distinct CDR3 sequences listed, around an eighth are singletons. The clonotype comes from an adult who was a healthcare worker with PCR-confirmed SARS-CoV-2 infection or an uninfected control (not recorded which). Sample: whole blood.

The CDR3 DNA reads TGTGCCAGCAGCCCTGGACAGGGGAGCACAGATACGCAGTATTTT. Its protein product is CASSPGQGSTDTQYF. V usage is TRBV11-2 and J usage is TRBJ2-3; TRBD1 agrees at 9 bases. The CDR3 runs 15 residues. From germline, CDR1 is SGHAT and CDR2 FQNNGV. J lost 0 bases, V lost 5 bases, and 3 bases had no gene match.